The TCR beta chain under discussion was sequenced for a study of cytomegalovirus exposure and HLA in healthy donors. Study-wide results and caveats: The study reported that TCR beta sequences accurately predicted HLA-A and HLA-B alleles in most subjects. The majority of CMV-associated TCR beta chains were reported as apparently HLA-restricted in a later analysis.

About this clone: The target antigen is unknown.

Trimming took 5 bases from V and 6 from J; bases not matched to a gene: 8. The V gene's germline CDR1 is LNHDA and CDR2 SQIVND (reference sequence). The CDR3 runs 14 residues. Amplification used 60 Vbeta primers and 13 Jbeta primers. Assay used: immunoSEQ multiplex PCR; TCRdb lists only in-frame clones, some missing. Among about 60,000 clones, about 90% were seen once, and the ten largest hold around 1.5%. Those who donated were healthy bone marrow donors. Input material: PBMCs. This TCR was sampled from a man in his late teens or twenties in good health and CMV-seronegative. The chain links TRBV19 to TRBJ1-1; 8 bases map to TRBD1. The CDR3 spells CASSATGAGPEAFF. CDR3 in DNA: TGTGCCAGTAGTGCGACAGGGGCCGGGCCTGAAGCTTTCTTT.